These 18 T cell receptor beta chains came from one sample sequenced in a study of human T cells and chemical hapten exposure. Time point indicated: pre-sensitization, week 0. Treatment meaning: therapeutic diphenylcyclopropenone sensitization with weekly scalp DPC. A single record per CDR3 protein comes from TCRdb applying MiXCR to the RACE reads. Altogether 250,000 or so distinct CDR3 sequences are present, 7.7% being singletons, with the ten largest covering 1.2%. The sample in question was whole blood, obtained in connection with sensitization to the hapten diphenylcyclopropenone (DPC). These receptors all stem from a man aged 18 to 35 with alopecia areata. Some clones in this sample may be carry-over from other donors' samples.

This clonotype showed up many times. The rearrangement joins TRBV5-4 to TRBJ1-6, with D possibly being TRBD1 (5 bases). The CDR3 is made up of 15 amino acids. In germline, CDR1 is SGHNT, CDR2 YYREEE (reference sequence). With 2 bases removed from V and 5 bases from J, the gap between germline ends came to 11 bases. The CDR3 region is CASSFDEGHNSPLHF. The CDR3 bases are TGTGCCAGCAGCTTCGACGAGGGGCATAATTCACCCCTCCACTTT.

This clonotype was seen many times. The chain is built from TRBV5-1 and TRBJ1-1; possible D gene TRBD1, 5 bases. This CDR3 is 14 amino acids long. V lost 4 bases and J 3 bases, leaving 13 bases between the germline ends. CDR1 and CDR2 from the germline V gene are SGHRS and YFSETQ. The CDR3 nucleotides read TGCGCCAGCAGCCTGACGCCGGGGGACACTGAAGCTTTCTTT. It specifies CASSLTPGDTEAFF.

The chain has TRBV12-3 or TRBV12-4 and TRBJ1-2; possibly TRBD1 for D (5 bases). Between the trimmed V and J ends, which lost 5 bases and 9 bases, there was a span of 25 bases. The CDR3 sequence is 16 residues long. The CDR3 DNA reads TGTGCCAGCAGTCCAGAGGGCTTGGGGCTAACCCTCCGCTACACCTTC. It specifies CASSPEGLGLTLRYTF.

The V and J genes are TRBV7-2 and TRBJ2-3; D is unclear. This CDR3 has 15 amino acids. Germline lookup yields CDR1 SGHTA and CDR2 FQGNSA. The V end was cut by 5 bases, the J end by 6 bases, with 18 bases between. The CDR3 is CASSPSLRGADTQYF. Here the CDR3 DNA reads TGTGCCAGCAGCCCGAGCCTTAGAGGTGCCGATACGCAGTATTTT.

This clonotype was seen more than once but under ten times. The rearrangement joins TRBV11-2 to TRBJ2-3; D may be TRBD2 (6 bases). In germline, CDR1 is SGHAT, CDR2 FQNNGV. Trimming cost V 8 bases and J 1 base, with 16 bases left between them. CDR3 length: 15 residues. In DNA form, the CDR3 reads TGTGCCAGCCGCATCTGGGGGGATGGCACAGATACGCAGTATTTT. Residues: CASRIWGDGTDTQYF.

The genes are TRBV2 and TRBJ1-2; D is uncertain. This CDR3 contains 13 residues. Germline V gives CDR1 SNHLY, CDR2 FYNNEI. Trimming left V 11 bases short and J 1 base short, with 14 bases between. CDR3 nucleotides: TGTGCCGGTCGGGTCCCTTTTAACTATGGCTACACCTTC. Protein product: CAGRVPFNYGYTF.

This clonotype was found a few times. As the CDR3 is not closed by the conserved phenylalanine or tryptophan, this likely results from a read error. The DNA is omitted, as the CDR3 cannot be located on it reliably, and the CDR3 follows TCRdb's listing. This chain connects TRBV4-3 to TRBJ1-2. Termini included, the CDR3 measures 8 amino acids. The germline V gene has CDR1 LGHNA and CDR2 YSLEER. CDR3 amino acids: CASSQDFQ.

The table lists this clonotype with many counts. The CDR3 DNA follows: TGTGCCAAAAGCAGGGAAGTGGATGGCTACACCTTC. It codes for CAKSREVDGYTF. The gene calls are TRBV7-2 and TRBJ1-2, with D perhaps matching TRBD1 (5 bases). This CDR3 has 12 residues. CDR1 and CDR2 (germline): SGHTA, FQGNSA. With 10 bases removed from V and 6 bases from J, the gap between germline ends came to 15 bases.

In this sample, this clonotype turned up many times. The chain has TRBV5-1 and TRBJ2-2; 7 bases agree with TRBD2. CDR1 is SGHRS, CDR2 YFSETQ, per germline. CDR3 length equals 15 residues. V lost 5 bases, J lost 0 bases, and 4 bases stayed unmatched. The CDR3 DNA reads TGCGCCAGCAGACCGGGACTATCGAACACCGGGGAGCTGTTTTTT. Residues: CASRPGLSNTGELFF.

This clonotype was observed many times. The V and J genes are TRBV7-9 and TRBJ1-4; D ambiguous. The germline V gene encodes CDR1 SEHNR and CDR2 FQNEAQ (reference sequence). The CDR3 is 15 residues long. V gave up 4 bases and J gave up 3 bases, with 12 bases separating them. Here the CDR3 reads CASSSEGFPNEKLFF. The CDR3 DNA follows: TGTGCCAGCAGCTCGGAGGGATTTCCTAATGAAAAACTGTTTTTT. Complete variable domain (other parts from reference TRBV7-9 and TRBJ1-4): DTGVSQNPRHKITKRGQNVTFRCDPISEHNRLYWYRQTLGQGPEFLTYFQNEAQLEKSRLLSDRFSAERPKGSFSTLEIQRTEQGDSAMYLCASSSEGFPNEKLFFGSGTQLSVL.

This clonotype was counted between two and nine times. The chain couples TRBV10-3 to TRBJ2-5; D is perhaps TRBD1 (6 bases). The V end was cut by 7 bases, the J end by 3 bases, with 9 bases between. CDR1 ENHRY and CDR2 SYGVKD come from the germline V gene. CDR3 length: 12 residues. Here the CDR3 reads CAIKGGKETQYF. For the CDR3, the DNA is TGTGCCATCAAAGGGGGAAAAGAGACCCAGTACTTC.

This clonotype was found many times. This chain uses TRBV12-3 or TRBV12-4 with TRBJ1-4; D is unclear. Trimming left V 3 bases short and J 5 bases short, with 7 bases between. CDR3 size: 13 residues. The CDR3 region has the DNA TGTGCCAGCAGTTTTGTGCAGAATGAAAAACTGTTTTTT. Translating gives CASSFVQNEKLFF.

This clonotype was observed at least ten times. The J gene is TRBJ2-1, the V gene TRBV6-2 or TRBV6-3; D might be TRBD2 (6 bases). V was trimmed by 3 bases and J by 0 bases, leaving 12 bases between them. The CDR3 runs 16 residues. Germline values: CDR1 MNHEY, CDR2 SVGEGT. For the CDR3, the DNA is TGTGCCAGCAGTTATCAGGAGGGCCCCTCCTACAATGAGCAGTTCTTC. This gives the protein CASSYQEGPSYNEQFF.

This clonotype was counted many times. This chain uses TRBV3-1 with TRBJ1-2; D call uncertain. Germline-derived CDR1 and CDR2 are LGHDT and YNNKEL (reference sequence). Trimming removed 0 bases from V and 8 bases from J, with 7 bases in between. CDR3 length: 12 residues. CDR3 amino acids: CASSQEWRGYTF. The DNA for the CDR3 is TGTGCCAGCAGCCAAGAGTGGCGGGGCTACACCTTC.

The rearrangement links TRBV12-3 or TRBV12-4 to TRBJ1-2; 7 bases line up with TRBD1. V gave up 6 bases and J gave up 4 bases; unmatched junction bases: 11. The CDR3 contains 15 residues. The CDR3 DNA is TGTGCCAGCAGCAAGGGACAGCTTCCCACCTATGGCTACACCTTC. Translated, it gives CASSKGQLPTYGYTF.

The V gene is TRBV7-2, the J gene TRBJ1-6; D not certain. CDR3 length: 13 residues. V lost 1 base, J lost 6 bases, and 4 bases lay in between. Looked up from germline, CDR1 is SGHTA and CDR2 is FQGNSA. This CDR3 is CASSLDPNSPLHF. The CDR3 DNA sequence: TGTGCCAGCAGCTTAGACCCTAATTCACCCCTCCACTTT.

In its sample, this clonotype was seen a few times. The V and J genes are TRBV7-9 and TRBJ1-1; D ambiguous. CDR3 length equals 14 residues. Trimming cost V 5 bases and J 5 bases, with 15 bases left between them. Germline V lookup: CDR1 SEHNR, CDR2 FQNEAQ (reference sequence). DNA of the CDR3: TGTGCCAGCAGCCCGGGAGGAGCCGCGACTGAAGCTTTCTTT. Translation gives CASSPGGAATEAFF. The whole variable domain, filled in from reference TRBV7-9 and TRBJ1-1, reads DTGVSQNPRHKITKRGQNVTFRCDPISEHNRLYWYRQTLGQGPEFLTYFQNEAQLEKSRLLSDRFSAERPKGSFSTLEIQRTEQGDSAMYLCASSPGGAATEAFFGQGTRLTVV.

In its sample, this clonotype was seen many times. This sequence joins TRBV11-2 and TRBJ1-4, with D unclear. From germline, CDR1 is SGHAT and CDR2 FQNNGV. V dropped 8 bases and J dropped 5 bases, with 15 bases sitting between them. The CDR3 spans 14 residues. CDR3 region: CASRPTERNEKLFF. The DNA of the CDR3 is TGTGCCAGCCGCCCAACTGAACGGAATGAAAAACTGTTTTTT.